The 12 T cell receptor beta chains given below trace back to one sample, sequenced in a study of T cell clones after liver transplantation. Only in-frame clones appear in the TCRdb table, and some are missing; sequencing was by immunoSEQ multiplex PCR. The sample consists of about 76,000 clones, over 80% of them appearing once. Sample: CD4+ T cells from blood, taken at the 22-month timepoint. These receptors all stem from a human patient who received a liver transplant. Some T cells may be graft donor cells.

This chain connects TRBV29-1 to TRBJ1-1, with D possibly matching TRBD1 (6 bases). V was pared by 6 bases and J by 2 bases, with 13 bases between. CDR1 is SQVTM, CDR2 ANQGSEA, per germline. This CDR3 has 13 residues. The CDR3 protein is CSVERQANTEAFF. The CDR3 DNA reads TGCAGCGTCGAACGACAGGCCAACACTGAAGCTTTCTTT.

This clone has just one count. The chain is built from TRBV21-1 and TRBJ1-5. TRBV21-1 is a pseudogene locus. CDR3 length: 16 amino acids. This CDR3 reads CASIARKADSNQPQHF. The CDR3 bases are TGTGCCAGCATCGCAAGGAAAGCTGATAGCAATCAGCCCCAGCATTTT.

The J gene is TRBJ1-3, the V gene TRBV9, with D unresolved. Per the germline V gene, CDR1 is SGDLS and CDR2 is YYNGEE. This CDR3 comprises 15 residues. V lost 3 bases to trimming and J lost 0 bases, with 10 bases between them. The CDR3 protein is CASSEDVISGNTIYF. The CDR3, as DNA: TGTGCCAGCAGCGAGGACGTAATCTCTGGAAACACCATATATTTT. Full variable domain (missing parts from reference TRBV9 and TRBJ1-3): DSGVTQTPKHLITATGQRVTLRCSPRSGDLSVYWYQQSLDQGLQFLIQYYNGEERAKGNILERFSAQQFPDLHSELNLSSLELGDSALYFCASSEDVISGNTIYFGEGSWLTVV.

DNA of the CDR3: TGTGCCAGCAGCTTGGGTAGCGGGAGGATGACAGATACGCAGTATTTT. Encoded protein: CASSLGSGRMTDTQYF. The chain recombines TRBV11-2 with TRBJ2-3, with 10 bases fitting TRBD2. Germline V CDR1 and CDR2: SGHAT, FQNNGV. The CDR3 has 16 residues. V was pared by 3 bases and J by 3 bases, with 6 bases of the junction left unmatched.

This clone came up a few times. The J gene is TRBJ1-2, the V gene TRBV20-1; D gene unclear. Looked up from germline, CDR1 is DFQATT and CDR2 is SNEGSKA (reference sequence). The CDR3 is 10 amino acids. Here the CDR3 reads CSSTNYGYTF. For the CDR3, the DNA is TGCAGCTCAACCAACTATGGCTACACCTTC.

This chain connects TRBV25-1 to TRBJ2-1, with D possibly being TRBD1 (5 bases). Trimming shortened V by 1 base and J by 0 bases, and 13 bases separated the two germline ends. This CDR3 spans 17 amino acids. From germline, CDR1 is MGHDK and CDR2 SYGVNS. The CDR3 DNA follows: TGTGCCAGCAGTGAATCAGGGAAGGCGAGCTCCTACAATGAGCAGTTCTTC. Its protein is CASSESGKASSYNEQFF. The full variable domain, with the rest looked up from reference TRBV25-1 and TRBJ2-1, is EADIYQTPRYLVIGTGKKITLECSQTMGHDKMYWYQQDPGMELHLIHYSYGVNSTEKGDLSSESTVSRIRTEHFPLTLESARPSHTSQYLCASSESGKASSYNEQFFGPGTRLTVL.

The chain is built from TRBV7-3 and TRBJ2-5; D ambiguous. Trimming shortened V by 2 bases and J by 4 bases, and 11 bases separated the two germline ends. The CDR3 runs to 14 residues. In germline, CDR1 is SGHTA, CDR2 FQGTGA. CDR3 DNA sequence: TGTGCCAGCAGCTTATTTGGGTTTGGAGAGACCCAGTACTTC. This translates into CASSLFGFGETQYF.

The chain is built from TRBV7-6 and TRBJ2-7, with TRBD1 identical over 7 bases. Trimming took 5 bases from V and 1 from J; bases not matched to a gene: 5. The CDR3 contains 14 residues. Germline lookup yields CDR1 SGHVS and CDR2 FNYEAQ. CDR3: CASSPSGQSYEQYF. Written as DNA, the CDR3 is TGTGCCAGCAGCCCTTCGGGACAGTCCTACGAGCAGTACTTC. Complete variable domain (other parts from reference TRBV7-6 and TRBJ2-7): GAGVSQSPRYKVTKRGQDVALRCDPISGHVSLYWYRQALGQGPEFLTYFNYEAQQDKSGLPNDRFSAERPEGSISTLTIQRTEQRDSAMYRCASSPSGQSYEQYFGPGTRLTVT.

This sequence joins TRBV5-4 and TRBJ2-7; 9 bases fit TRBD2. The CDR3 is 16 residues long. V trimming: 4 bases; J trimming: 2 bases; junction bases outside the gene matches: 10. In germline, CDR1 is SGHNT, CDR2 YYREEE (reference sequence). CDR3 bases: TGTGCCAGCAGCCACTTTAGGACTAGCGCGACCTACGAGCAGTACTTC. Its translation is CASSHFRTSATYEQYF. The full variable domain, with the rest looked up from reference TRBV5-4 and TRBJ2-7, is ETGVTQSPTHLIKTRGQQVTLRCSSQSGHNTVSWYQQALGQGPQFIFQYYREEENGRGNFPPRFSGLQFPNYSSELNVNALELDDSALYLCASSHFRTSATYEQYFGPGTRLTVT.

CDR3 loop: CASSDPGGIMGQPQHF. In nucleotides, the CDR3 is TGTGCCAGCAGTGACCCAGGAGGCATAATGGGTCAGCCCCAGCATTTT. This chain links TRBV6-1 with TRBJ1-5; D is undetermined. This CDR3 region has 16 residues. Germline lookup yields CDR1 MNHNS and CDR2 SASEGT. Between the trimmed V and J ends, which lost 3 bases and 6 bases, there was a span of 18 bases.

The chain combines TRBV5-1 with TRBJ1-4, with a tentative D call TRBD1 (6 bases). The CDR3 runs 14 residues. Trimming shortened V by 3 bases and J by 8 bases, and 14 bases separated the two germline ends. In germline, CDR1 is SGHRS, CDR2 YFSETQ. CDR3 nucleotide sequence: TGCGCCAGCAGCTCCAGGGGACAATCGGAAAAACTGTTTTTT. Amino acids: CASSSRGQSEKLFF.

V usage is TRBV7-2 and J usage is TRBJ2-1; weak D call: TRBD1 (5 bases). The CDR3 totals 13 residues. Deletions cut 7 bases from V and 3 bases from J, with 10 bases between. Germline values: CDR1 SGHTA, CDR2 FQGNSA. The CDR3 protein is CASTTDSYNEQFF. For the CDR3, the DNA is TGTGCCAGCACTACTGACAGCTACAATGAGCAGTTCTTC. The full variable domain, with the rest looked up from reference TRBV7-2 and TRBJ2-1, is GAGVSQSPSNKVTEKGKDVELRCDPISGHTALYWYRQSLGQGLEFLIYFQGNSAPDKSGLPSDRFSAERTGGSVSTLTIQRTQQEDSAVYLCASTTDSYNEQFFGPGTRLTVL.